The text below deals with one T cell receptor beta chain. CDR1 is SGHTS, CDR2 YDEGEE, per germline. V dropped 0 bases and J dropped 4 bases, with 10 bases sitting between them. This CDR3 spans 14 amino acids. Naive CD8 cells comprised CD45RO-negative, CCR7-positively selected cells, excluding terminally differentiated effector memory CD45RA+ cells. The data were obtained in a study of shared clonotypes between healthy human individuals. Some clones are missing from TCRdb's copy, which holds only in-frame ones; the method was immunoSEQ multiplex PCR. The sample includes 560,000 or so clones, about 96% of them seen just once.

The gene calls are TRBV5-8 and TRBJ1-1, with unresolved D. Sequenced material: naive CD8+ T cells sorted from blood. This clonotype originated in a woman in her 30s in good health. The DNA of the CDR3 is TGTGCCAGCAGCTTGGTTTTAGGCATCACTGAAGCTTTCTTT. It is translated as CASSLVLGITEAFF.